This TCR beta chain was profiled in a study of blood T cells in healthy people across ages. With respect to this clonotype: Its target is not known.

Approximately 9 milliliters of peripheral blood were drawn from each donor into EDTA-treated tubes. Then a second PCR, running about 6 to 11 cycles, was carried out with a sample-barcoded 5' primer and a J-beta primer mix. Unique molecular identifiers of 12 random nucleotides labeled each cDNA. TCRdb recomputed calls from the 5' RACE reads with MiXCR, one row per CDR3 protein. The table records approximately 830,000 distinct CDR3 sequences, approximately 59% of them present only once. Study-wide points: Per million T cells, TCR beta diversity dropped roughly linearly as age increased.

V was clipped by 5 bases and J by 8 bases, with 15 bases between them. The CDR3 runs to 13 residues. The material sequenced was blood. The clonotype comes from a man aged 30-40 years in good health. The V call is TRBV12-3 or TRBV12-4, the J call TRBJ1-2; D is unclear. CDR3 sequence (DNA): TGTGCCAGCAGTCCTCCCGTCGGAGGGGGCTACACCTTC. Amino acids: CASSPPVGGGYTF.